This TCR beta chain appears in the sequencing data of a study of blood T cell repertoires in COVID-19. Study-wide background: Sites in the United States, Italy and Spain provided acute and convalescent COVID-19 samples.

V lost 3 bases to trimming and J lost 9 bases; unmatched junction nucleotides: 9. Germline CDR1 is LGHDT and CDR2 is YNNKEL (reference sequence). This CDR3 has 16 residues. Source study methods: Estimation of nucleated cell counts relied on the amplification of reference gene primers. Measured with immunoSEQ multiplex PCR; TCRdb has only the in-frame clones, and not every one. V and J calls plus clone size are reproduced from that table; the DNA served to infer D and trimming. Here the sample spans tens of thousands of clones, 90% being singletons. The receptor comes from a man aged 55 to 69 with acute or convalescent COVID-19. The chain couples TRBV3-1 (or the pseudogene TRBV3-2) to TRBJ2-1; TRBD2 agrees at 12 bases. The sample consisted of peripheral blood. The CDR3 reads CASSQRRLAGESEQFF. DNA for the CDR3: TGTGCCAGCAGCCAGAGGAGACTAGCGGGGGAGTCTGAGCAGTTCTTC.